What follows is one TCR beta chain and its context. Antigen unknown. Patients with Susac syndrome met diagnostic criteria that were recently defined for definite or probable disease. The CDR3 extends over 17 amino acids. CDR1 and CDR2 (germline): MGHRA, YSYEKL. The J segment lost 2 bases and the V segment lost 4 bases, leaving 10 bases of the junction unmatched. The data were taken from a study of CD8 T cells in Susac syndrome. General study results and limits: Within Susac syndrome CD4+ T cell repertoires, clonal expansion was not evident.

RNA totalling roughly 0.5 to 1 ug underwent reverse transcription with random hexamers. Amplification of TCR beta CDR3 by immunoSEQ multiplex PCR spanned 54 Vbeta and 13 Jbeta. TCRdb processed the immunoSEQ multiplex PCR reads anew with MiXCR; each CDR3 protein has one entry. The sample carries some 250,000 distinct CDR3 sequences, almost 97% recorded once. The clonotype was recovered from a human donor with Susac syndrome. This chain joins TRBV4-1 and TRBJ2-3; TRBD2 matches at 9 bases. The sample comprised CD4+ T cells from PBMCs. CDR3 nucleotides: TGCGCCAGCAGCCTAACCTCTGGACTAGCGCCCACAGATACGCAGTATTTT. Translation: CASSLTSGLAPTDTQYF.